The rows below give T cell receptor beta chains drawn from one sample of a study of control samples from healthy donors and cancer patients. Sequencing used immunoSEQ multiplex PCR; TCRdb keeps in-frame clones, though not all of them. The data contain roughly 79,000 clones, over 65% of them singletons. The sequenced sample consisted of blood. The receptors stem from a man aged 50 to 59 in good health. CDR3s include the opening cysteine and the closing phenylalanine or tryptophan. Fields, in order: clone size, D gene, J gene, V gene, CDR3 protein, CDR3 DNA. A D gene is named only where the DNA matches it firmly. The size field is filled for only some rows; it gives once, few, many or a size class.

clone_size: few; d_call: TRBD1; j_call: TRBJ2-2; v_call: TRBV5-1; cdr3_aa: CASSINRDRLTGELFF; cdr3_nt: TGCGCCAGCAGCATTAACCGGGACAGACTCACCGGGGAGCTGTTTTTT
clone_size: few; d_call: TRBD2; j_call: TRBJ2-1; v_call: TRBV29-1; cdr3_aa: CSAGLAEGGNEQFF; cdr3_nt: TGCAGCGCAGGACTAGCGGAGGGAGGGAATGAGCAGTTCTTC
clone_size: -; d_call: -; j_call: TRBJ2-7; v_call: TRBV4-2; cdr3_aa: CASSQRTSGEQYF; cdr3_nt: TGTGCCAGCAGCCAAAGGACGTCGGGCGAGCAGTACTTC